Below, one TCR beta chain is given with its context. As yet, its antigen is unknown. Other DNA variants within this sample encode the same CDR3. The data derive from a study of T cell responses to AZD1222 COVID-19 vaccine. Findings and caveats of the study: Spike-wide vaccine-associated CD4 TCRs dominated at 160-218 and 743-854. Baseline seropositivity characterized only a handful of AZD1222 recipients. Sampled repertoires all dated from after the peak T cell response.

The CDR3 totals 14 residues. Germline V gives CDR1 MRHNA, CDR2 SNTAGT. V shed 3 bases, J shed 3 bases, and the junction held 0 bases outside the gene matches. This table comes from immunoSEQ multiplex PCR, and its TCRdb copy is limited to in-frame clones, with some not included. The sample lists about 100,000 clones; 85% to 90% were seen once. The chain has TRBV6-4 and TRBJ2-2; 8 nucleotides align to TRBD2. The clonotype was recovered from an adult in good health. Specimen: peripheral blood, collected on day 0 of AZD1222 vaccination. This CDR3 reads CASSEAGDTGELFF. CDR3 nucleotides: TGTGCCAGCAGTGAAGCGGGGGACACCGGGGAGCTGTTTTTT.